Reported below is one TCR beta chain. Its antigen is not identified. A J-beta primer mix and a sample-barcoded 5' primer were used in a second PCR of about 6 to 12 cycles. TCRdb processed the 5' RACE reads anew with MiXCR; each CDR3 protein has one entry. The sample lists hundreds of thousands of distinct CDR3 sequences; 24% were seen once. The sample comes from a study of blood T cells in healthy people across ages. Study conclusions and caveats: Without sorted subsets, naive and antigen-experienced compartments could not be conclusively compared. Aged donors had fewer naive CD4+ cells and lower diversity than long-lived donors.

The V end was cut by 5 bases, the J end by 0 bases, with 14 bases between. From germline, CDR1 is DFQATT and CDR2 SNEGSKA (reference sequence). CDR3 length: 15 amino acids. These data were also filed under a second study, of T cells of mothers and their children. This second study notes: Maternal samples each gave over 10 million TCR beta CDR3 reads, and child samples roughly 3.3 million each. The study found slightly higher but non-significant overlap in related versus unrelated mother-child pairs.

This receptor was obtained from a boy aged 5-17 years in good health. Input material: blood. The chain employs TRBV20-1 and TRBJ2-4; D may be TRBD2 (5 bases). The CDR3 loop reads CSAGPSRGAKNIQYF. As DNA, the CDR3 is TGCAGTGCTGGTCCCTCTCGGGGAGCCAAAAACATTCAGTACTTC.